This T cell receptor (beta chain) derives from a study of T cell repertoires in cytomegalovirus infection. Study summary: CMV epitopes used comprised recently identified HLA-C-restricted ones and well-studied HLA-B-restricted ones. Public signatures in TCR beta pointed to CMV infection and matching HLA type.

Findings and limits, study-wide: Summed frequency of public TCR beta families distinguished CMV carriers with the relevant HLA.

V lost 4 bases, J lost 7 bases, and 17 bases lay in between. The CDR3 contains 15 residues. Per the germline V gene, CDR1 is SGDLS and CDR2 is YYNGEE. With regard to this clonotype: The antigen is undetermined.

TCRdb fed the reads into MiXCR, producing one record per CDR3 protein. The profile shows around 770,000 distinct CDR3 sequences, just under 30% of them singletons. This receptor was taken from a human donor in good health (CMV status not recorded). Some clones in this sample may be carry-over from other donors' samples. The source was cultured CD8+ T cells from PBMCs, collected from culture after CMV antigen stimulation. The chain employs TRBV9 and TRBJ2-2, with D maybe TRBD2 (6 bases). The CDR3, as DNA: TGTGCCAGCAGCCCTTTAACGGGGGTAAACGGGGAGCTGTTTTTT. It codes for CASSPLTGVNGELFF.